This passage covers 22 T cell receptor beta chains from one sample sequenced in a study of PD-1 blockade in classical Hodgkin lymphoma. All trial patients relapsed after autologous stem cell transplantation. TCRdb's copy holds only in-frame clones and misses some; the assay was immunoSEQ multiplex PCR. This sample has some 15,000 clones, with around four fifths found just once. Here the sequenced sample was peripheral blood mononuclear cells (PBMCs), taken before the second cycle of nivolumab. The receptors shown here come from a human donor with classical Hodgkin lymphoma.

The DNA of the CDR3 is TGTGCCAGCACCCCGACTACCACCTTTGGCACTGAAGCTTTCTTT. It specifies CASTPTTTFGTEAFF. The chain employs TRBV28 and TRBJ1-1; D not certain. The CDR3 contains 15 residues. Per the germline V gene, CDR1 is MDHEN and CDR2 is SYDVKM. V lost 7 bases to trimming and J lost 4 bases, with 19 bases between them. Combining the CDR3 with reference TRBV28 and TRBJ1-1 gives the whole variable domain DVKVTQSSRYLVKRTGEKVFLECVQDMDHENMFWYRQDPGLGLRLIYFSYDVKMKEKGDIPEGYSVSREKKERFSLILESASTNQTSMYLCASTPTTTFGTEAFFGQGTRLTVV.

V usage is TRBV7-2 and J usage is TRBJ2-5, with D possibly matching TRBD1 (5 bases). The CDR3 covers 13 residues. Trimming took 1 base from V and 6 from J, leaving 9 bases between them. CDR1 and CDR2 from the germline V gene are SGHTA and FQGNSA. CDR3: CASSLEGSQTQYF. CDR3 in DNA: TGTGCCAGCAGCTTAGAGGGGTCCCAGACCCAGTACTTC.

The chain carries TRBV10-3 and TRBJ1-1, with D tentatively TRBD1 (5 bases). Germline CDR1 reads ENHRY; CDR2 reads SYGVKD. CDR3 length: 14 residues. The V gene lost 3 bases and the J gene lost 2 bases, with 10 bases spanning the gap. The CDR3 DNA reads TGTGCCATCAGTGACGGGCAGGGAAACACTGAAGCTTTCTTT. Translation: CAISDGQGNTEAFF.

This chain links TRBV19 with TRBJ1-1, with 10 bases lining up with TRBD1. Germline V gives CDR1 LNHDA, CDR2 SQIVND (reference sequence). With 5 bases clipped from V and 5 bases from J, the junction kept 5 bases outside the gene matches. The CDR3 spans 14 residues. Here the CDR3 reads CASSPGQGRTEAFF. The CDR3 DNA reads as TGTGCCAGTAGTCCGGGACAGGGGAGGACTGAAGCTTTCTTT.

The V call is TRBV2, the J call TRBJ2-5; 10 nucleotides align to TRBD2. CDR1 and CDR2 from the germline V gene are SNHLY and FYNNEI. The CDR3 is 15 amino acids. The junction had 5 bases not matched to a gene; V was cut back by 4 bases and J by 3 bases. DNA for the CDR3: TGTGCCAGCAGTGGTCCAAGCGGGGGGGAAGAGACCCAGTACTTC. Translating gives CASSGPSGGEETQYF.

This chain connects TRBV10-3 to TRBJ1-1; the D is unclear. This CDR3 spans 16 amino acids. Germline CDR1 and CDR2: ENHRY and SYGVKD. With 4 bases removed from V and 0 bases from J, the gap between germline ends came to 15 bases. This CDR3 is CAISVGRVGMNTEAFF. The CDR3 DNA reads TGTGCCATCAGTGTCGGTCGGGTTGGGATGAACACTGAAGCTTTCTTT.

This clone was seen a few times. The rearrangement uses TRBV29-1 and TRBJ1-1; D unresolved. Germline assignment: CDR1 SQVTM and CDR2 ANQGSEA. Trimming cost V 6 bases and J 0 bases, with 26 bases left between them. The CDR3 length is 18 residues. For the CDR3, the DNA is TGCAGCGTGGCGGAAGACTTGACCCCGGGTGTAGTGAACACTGAAGCTTTCTTT. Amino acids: CSVAEDLTPGVVNTEAFF.

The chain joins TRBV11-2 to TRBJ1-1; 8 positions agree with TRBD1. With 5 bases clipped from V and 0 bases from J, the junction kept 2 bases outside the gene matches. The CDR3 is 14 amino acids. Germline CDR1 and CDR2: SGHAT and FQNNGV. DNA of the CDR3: TGTGCCAGCAGCCCGGACAGGGTGAACACTGAAGCTTTCTTT. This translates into CASSPDRVNTEAFF.

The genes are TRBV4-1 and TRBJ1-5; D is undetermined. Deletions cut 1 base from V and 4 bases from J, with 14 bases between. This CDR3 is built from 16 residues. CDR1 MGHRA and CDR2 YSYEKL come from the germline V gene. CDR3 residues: CASSQGEGLGNQPQHF. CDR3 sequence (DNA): TGCGCCAGCAGCCAAGGGGAAGGGCTAGGGAATCAGCCCCAGCATTTT.

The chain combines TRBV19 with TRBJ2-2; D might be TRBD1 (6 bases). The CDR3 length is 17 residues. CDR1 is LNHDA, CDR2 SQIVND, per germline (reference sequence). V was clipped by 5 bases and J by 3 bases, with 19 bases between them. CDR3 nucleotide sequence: TGTGCCAGTAGTTCCACAGGGATCGGTTGGGACACCGGGGAGCTGTTTTTT. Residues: CASSSTGIGWDTGELFF.

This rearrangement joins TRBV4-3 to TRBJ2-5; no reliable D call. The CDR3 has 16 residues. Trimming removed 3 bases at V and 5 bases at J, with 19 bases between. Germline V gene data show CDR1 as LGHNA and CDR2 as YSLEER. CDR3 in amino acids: CASSQVCNLGWETQYF. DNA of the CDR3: TGCGCCAGCAGCCAGGTTTGCAATTTAGGGTGGGAGACCCAGTACTTC.

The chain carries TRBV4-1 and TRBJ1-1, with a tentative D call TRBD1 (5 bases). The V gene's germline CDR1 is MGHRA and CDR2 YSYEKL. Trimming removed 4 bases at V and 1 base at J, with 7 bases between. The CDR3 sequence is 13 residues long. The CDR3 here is CASSRGENTEAFF. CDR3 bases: TGCGCCAGCAGCCGAGGGGAGAACACTGAAGCTTTCTTT.

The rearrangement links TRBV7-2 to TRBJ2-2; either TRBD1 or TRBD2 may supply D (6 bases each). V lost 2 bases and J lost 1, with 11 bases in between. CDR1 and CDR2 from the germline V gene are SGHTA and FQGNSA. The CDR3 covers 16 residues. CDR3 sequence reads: CASSLWGAENTGELFF. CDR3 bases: TGTGCCAGCAGCTTATGGGGGGCCGAGAACACCGGGGAGCTGTTTTTT. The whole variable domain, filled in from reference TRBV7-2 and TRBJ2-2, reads GAGVSQSPSNKVTEKGKDVELRCDPISGHTALYWYRQSLGQGLEFLIYFQGNSAPDKSGLPSDRFSAERTGGSVSTLTIQRTQQEDSAVYLCASSLWGAENTGELFFGEGSRLTVL.

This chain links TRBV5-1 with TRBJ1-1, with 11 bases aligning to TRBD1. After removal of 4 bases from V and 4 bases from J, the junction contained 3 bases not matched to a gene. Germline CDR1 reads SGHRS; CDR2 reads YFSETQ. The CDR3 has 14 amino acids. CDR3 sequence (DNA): TGCGCCAGCAGCGCTGGGACAGGGGGCACTGAAGCTTTCTTT. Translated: CASSAGTGGTEAFF.

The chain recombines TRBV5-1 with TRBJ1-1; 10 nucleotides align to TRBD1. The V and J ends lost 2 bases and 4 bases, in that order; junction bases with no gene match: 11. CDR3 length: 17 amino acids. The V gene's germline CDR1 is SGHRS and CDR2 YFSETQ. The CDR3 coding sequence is TGCGCCAGCAGCTTAGACAGGGGGCTCGCTTGGGCCACTGAAGCTTTCTTT. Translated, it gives CASSLDRGLAWATEAFF.

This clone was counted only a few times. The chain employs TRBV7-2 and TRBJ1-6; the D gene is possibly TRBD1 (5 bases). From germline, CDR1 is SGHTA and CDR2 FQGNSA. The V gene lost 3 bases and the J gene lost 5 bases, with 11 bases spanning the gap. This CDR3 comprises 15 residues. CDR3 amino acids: CASSFRAADNSPLHF. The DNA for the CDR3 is TGTGCCAGCAGCTTCAGGGCCGCCGATAATTCACCCCTCCACTTT. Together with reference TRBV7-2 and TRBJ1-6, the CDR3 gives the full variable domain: GAGVSQSPSNKVTEKGKDVELRCDPISGHTALYWYRQSLGQGLEFLIYFQGNSAPDKSGLPSDRFSAERTGGSVSTLTIQRTQQEDSAVYLCASSFRAADNSPLHFGNGTRLTVT.

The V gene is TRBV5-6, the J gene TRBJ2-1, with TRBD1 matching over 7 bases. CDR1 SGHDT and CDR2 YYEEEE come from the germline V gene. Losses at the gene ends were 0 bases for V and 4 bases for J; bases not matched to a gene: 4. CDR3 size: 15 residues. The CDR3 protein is CASSLADRNYNEQFF. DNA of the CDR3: TGTGCCAGCAGCTTGGCGGACAGGAATTACAATGAGCAGTTCTTC.

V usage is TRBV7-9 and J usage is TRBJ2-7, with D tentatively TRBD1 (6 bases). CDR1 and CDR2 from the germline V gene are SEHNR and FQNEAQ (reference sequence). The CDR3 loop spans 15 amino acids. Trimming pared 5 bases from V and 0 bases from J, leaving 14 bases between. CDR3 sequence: CASSPQGVVSYEQYF. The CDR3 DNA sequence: TGTGCCAGCAGCCCACAGGGAGTAGTCTCCTACGAGCAGTACTTC. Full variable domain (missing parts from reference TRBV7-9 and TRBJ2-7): DTGVSQNPRHKITKRGQNVTFRCDPISEHNRLYWYRQTLGQGPEFLTYFQNEAQLEKSRLLSDRFSAERPKGSFSTLEIQRTEQGDSAMYLCASSPQGVVSYEQYFGPGTRLTVT.

The CDR3 DNA reads as TGTGCCAGCAGCTTAGGAGGGGCGGACCAAGAGACCCAGTACTTC. Translated, it gives CASSLGGADQETQYF. The rearrangement uses TRBV7-2 and TRBJ2-5; D is perhaps TRBD1 or TRBD2 (5 bases each). CDR1 and CDR2 from the germline V gene are SGHTA and FQGNSA. This CDR3 has 15 residues. The V gene lost 1 base and the J gene lost 0 bases, with 9 bases spanning the gap.

CDR3 protein: CASGHQPGQATSKAGELFF. The CDR3, as DNA: TGTGCCAGCGGCCACCAACCGGGACAGGCAACCTCGAAGGCCGGGGAGCTGTTTTTT. The chain links TRBV9 to TRBJ2-2, with 8 bases aligning to TRBD1. The CDR3 has 19 amino acids. The trim removed 7 bases at V and 6 bases at J, leaving 23 bases unmatched. Germline V lookup: CDR1 SGDLS, CDR2 YYNGEE.

Here the CDR3 DNA reads TGTGCCAGCAGTCGGACAGGGTGGGGGTCTGGTGAAAAACTGTTTTTT. As protein: CASSRTGWGSGEKLFF. This sequence joins TRBV28 and TRBJ1-4, with 8 nucleotides matching TRBD1. After removal of 5 bases from V and 7 bases from J, the junction contained 12 bases not matched to a gene. Germline CDR1 MDHEN, CDR2 SYDVKM. The CDR3 sequence is 16 residues long.

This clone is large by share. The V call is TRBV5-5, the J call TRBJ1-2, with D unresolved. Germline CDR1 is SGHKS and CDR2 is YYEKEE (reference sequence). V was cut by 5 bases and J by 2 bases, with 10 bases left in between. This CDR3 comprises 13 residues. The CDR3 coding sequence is TGTGCCAGCAGAACTCAGGAAAACTATGGCTACACCTTC. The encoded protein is CASRTQENYGYTF.